This passage covers 7 T cell receptor beta chains from one sample sequenced in a study of shared clonotypes between healthy human individuals. Assay: immunoSEQ multiplex PCR; the TCRdb copy retains only in-frame clones and omits some. The table includes some 2,100,000 clones, around 95% detected once. The source material was naive CD4+ T cells sorted from blood. The subset: CD45RA+ positively selected. These receptor sequences come from a man in his late teens or twenties in good health.

This clone has a single count. In DNA, the CDR3 is TGTGCCAGCTCAACGTTAAATTCTGGAGCTGAAGCTTTCTTT. Translated, it gives CASSTLNSGAEAFF. The genes are TRBV6-6 and TRBJ1-1; D ambiguous. The CDR3 runs 14 residues. Germline values: CDR1 MNHNY, CDR2 SVGAGI (reference sequence). V lost 8 bases and J lost 6, with 19 bases in between.

J is TRBJ2-7 and V is TRBV10-3; possibly TRBD1 for D (5 bases). The CDR3 has 14 amino acids. Trimming cost V 3 bases and J 0 bases, with 9 bases left between them. In germline, CDR1 is ENHRY, CDR2 SYGVKD. Here the CDR3 reads CAISDRVSSYEQYF. The CDR3 DNA follows: TGTGCCATCAGTGACAGGGTCAGCTCCTACGAGCAGTACTTC.

In nucleotides, the CDR3 is TGTGCCAGCAGCCTTACCAGGGGGACCGGGGAGCTGTTTTTT. Protein sequence: CASSLTRGTGELFF. The rearrangement links TRBV6-1 to TRBJ2-2, with 7 bases aligning to TRBD1. The CDR3 extends over 14 amino acids. The ends lost 6 bases at V and 5 bases at J; junction bases unmatched: 6. Germline assignment: CDR1 MNHNS and CDR2 SASEGT.

This clone was counted once. The chain is built from TRBV18 and TRBJ1-4; D not certain. Germline CDR1 is KGHSH and CDR2 is LQKENI. V gave up 0 bases and J gave up 1 base, with 9 bases separating them. The CDR3 contains 16 residues. The CDR3 region has the DNA TGTGCCAGCTCACCACCGAATGCAGGAACTAATGAAAAACTGTTTTTT. Translating it yields CASSPPNAGTNEKLFF.

V is TRBV4-3 and J is TRBJ2-2; 14 bases map to TRBD2. CDR1 and CDR2 (germline): LGHNA, YSLEER. After removal of 1 base from V and 8 bases from J, the junction contained 6 bases not matched to a gene. The length of the CDR3 is 17 residues. The CDR3 spells CASSQGSGTSGSGELFF. CDR3 nucleotide sequence: TGCGCCAGCAGCCAAGGATCTGGGACTAGCGGGAGTGGGGAGCTGTTTTTT.

This rearrangement joins TRBV6-5 to TRBJ1-1, with D perhaps TRBD1 (5 bases). Germline V gene sequence: CDR1 MNHEY, CDR2 SVGAGI. The CDR3 totals 12 residues. Trimming stripped 0 bases from V and 8 bases from J, with 7 bases between. CDR3 amino acids: CASSYSRQEAFF. The CDR3 nucleotides are TGTGCCAGCAGTTACTCGAGACAGGAAGCTTTCTTT.

The chain links TRBV27 to TRBJ1-1, with D maybe TRBD1 (6 bases). V gave up 1 base and J gave up 3 bases, with 12 bases separating them. Germline lookup yields CDR1 MNHEY and CDR2 SMNVEV (reference sequence). The CDR3 runs to 15 residues. The CDR3 loop is CASSLWNRVHTEAFF. CDR3 DNA sequence: TGTGCCAGCAGTTTATGGAACAGGGTCCACACTGAAGCTTTCTTT.